The 18 T cell receptor beta chains below all came from one sample that was sequenced in a study of blood T cell repertoires in COVID-19. The data were produced by immunoSEQ multiplex PCR, yet TCRdb's version contains in-frame clones alone and is incomplete. The data show roughly 160,000 clones, roughly 88% seen once. Sequencing used peripheral blood. These receptors were taken from a man aged 18 to 29 with acute or convalescent COVID-19.

The rearrangement uses TRBV9 and TRBJ1-5; 9 nucleotides agree with TRBD1. Trimming took 4 bases from V and 7 from J; bases not matched to a gene: 9. The CDR3 runs to 15 residues. Per the germline V gene, CDR1 is SGDLS and CDR2 is YYNGEE. The CDR3 protein is CASSPRTGVEQPQHF. The CDR3 DNA reads as TGTGCCAGCAGCCCTCGGACAGGGGTGGAACAGCCCCAGCATTTT.

The chain uses TRBV14 and TRBJ2-5; D gene uncertain. V was trimmed by 0 bases and J by 2 bases, leaving 7 bases between them. There are 14 residues in the CDR3. Germline assignment: CDR1 SGHDN and CDR2 FVKESK. The CDR3 nucleotides read TGTGCCAGCAGCCAAGATGCCGGGCAAGAGACCCAGTACTTC. Its translation is CASSQDAGQETQYF.

The gene calls are TRBV19 and TRBJ1-2; D gene uncertain. V was shortened by 2 bases and J by 1 base, with 8 bases between the two germline ends. The CDR3 extends over 14 amino acids. The germline V gene has CDR1 LNHDA and CDR2 SQIVND (reference sequence). The CDR3 is CASSILADNYGYTF. Written as DNA, the CDR3 is TGTGCCAGTAGTATATTGGCAGATAACTATGGCTACACCTTC.

The chain recombines TRBV29-1 with TRBJ1-1; the D is unclear. Trimming stripped 4 bases from V and 1 base from J, with 10 bases between. This CDR3 contains 13 residues. In germline, CDR1 is SQVTM, CDR2 ANQGSEA. The CDR3 here is CSVGWRENTEAFF. CDR3 coding DNA: TGCAGCGTTGGATGGAGGGAGAACACTGAAGCTTTCTTT.

This sequence joins TRBV28 and TRBJ1-2, with unresolved D. This CDR3 contains 16 residues. Trimming left V 5 bases short and J 1 base short, with 17 bases between. CDR1 MDHEN and CDR2 SYDVKM come from the germline V gene. The CDR3 reads CASSLNAGSINYGYTF. CDR3 nucleotides: TGTGCCAGCAGTCTTAATGCGGGCAGCATTAACTATGGCTACACCTTC.

V is TRBV12-3 or TRBV12-4 and J is TRBJ1-2; D not certain. V was trimmed by 5 bases and J by 4 bases, leaving 11 bases between them. There are 13 residues in the CDR3. The CDR3 DNA follows: TGTGCCAGCAGTACTAATAACCGCTATGGCTACACCTTC. Translation gives CASSTNNRYGYTF.

This clone was recorded once. The chain uses TRBV5-1 and TRBJ1-2; 10 bases line up with TRBD1. This CDR3 contains 15 residues. After removal of 4 bases from V and 2 bases from J, the junction contained 5 bases not matched to a gene. Germline V lookup: CDR1 SGHRS, CDR2 YFSETQ. DNA of the CDR3: TGCGCCAGCAGCCCGGGACAGGGGAGAAACTATGGCTACACCTTC. It translates to CASSPGQGRNYGYTF.

V usage is TRBV2 and J usage is TRBJ1-3; D remains ambiguous. This CDR3 region has 16 residues. The ends were cut back, 3 bases at V and 1 base at J, with 13 bases in the middle. CDR1 SNHLY and CDR2 FYNNEI come from the germline V gene. The CDR3 sequence: CASSDAGSSSGNTIYF. CDR3 bases: TGTGCCAGCAGTGATGCAGGCAGCTCGTCTGGAAACACCATATATTTT.

The gene calls are TRBV19 and TRBJ2-3; 8 nucleotides line up with TRBD1. Germline V gene sequence: CDR1 LNHDA, CDR2 SQIVND (reference sequence). Germline trimming cut 8 bases from V and 1 base from J; bases unmatched to any gene: 2. There are 13 residues in the CDR3. This CDR3 reads CASGQGRTDTQYF. CDR3 nucleotide sequence: TGTGCCAGTGGACAGGGACGCACAGATACGCAGTATTTT.

The rearrangement links TRBV7-7 to TRBJ2-5; D perhaps matches TRBD1 (5 bases). The germline V gene encodes CDR1 SSHAT and CDR2 FNYEAQ (reference sequence). The CDR3 runs to 13 residues. Trimming took 3 bases from V and 4 from J, leaving 9 bases between them. For the CDR3, the DNA is TGTGCCAGCAGCTTGGACAAAGGAGAGACCCAGTACTTC. This translates into CASSLDKGETQYF.

This chain uses TRBV24-1 with TRBJ2-5, with TRBD1 matching 7 bases. CDR3 length: 15 amino acids. Losses at the gene ends were 4 bases for V and 5 bases for J; bases not matched to a gene: 9. Germline V lookup: CDR1 KGHDR, CDR2 SFDVKD. In DNA, the CDR3 is TGTGCCACCAGTGAACCAAACAGGGGCCCGGAGACCCAGTACTTC. Residues: CATSEPNRGPETQYF.

The chain joins TRBV9 to TRBJ1-2; D may be TRBD1 (5 bases). Germline V lookup: CDR1 SGDLS, CDR2 YYNGEE. The germline V and J ends were trimmed by 2 bases and 6 bases, with 20 bases remaining between them. The CDR3 has 16 residues. The CDR3 sequence is CASSVDLPGRGHGYTF. In DNA form, the CDR3 reads TGTGCCAGCAGCGTCGACCTACCAGGGAGGGGTCATGGCTACACCTTC.

V usage is TRBV28 and J usage is TRBJ1-2, with D unresolved. The germline gives CDR1 MDHEN, CDR2 SYDVKM. The V end lost 10 bases, the J end lost 5 bases, and 11 bases lay between the germline ends. CDR3 length: 11 amino acids. The chain's CDR3 is CATQQQYGYTF. CDR3 bases: TGTGCCACCCAACAGCAATATGGCTACACCTTC.

The chain recombines TRBV25-1 with TRBJ1-6; D ambiguous. The germline CDR1 and CDR2 sequences are MGHDK and SYGVNS. The length of the CDR3 is 14 residues. The germline V and J ends were trimmed by 8 bases and 5 bases, with 13 bases remaining between them. In DNA form, the CDR3 reads TGTGCCAGCCGCGACGGAGTTAATAATTCACCCCTCCACTTT. Translating gives CASRDGVNNSPLHF.

The rearrangement joins TRBV5-1 to TRBJ1-1, with 8 bases matching TRBD1. J lost 1 base, V lost 3 bases, and 2 bases had no gene match. This CDR3 contains 14 residues. Per the germline V gene, CDR1 is SGHRS and CDR2 is YFSETQ. As DNA, the CDR3 is TGCGCCAGCAGCTATACAGGGGGGAACACTGAAGCTTTCTTT. Translated: CASSYTGGNTEAFF.

This sequence joins TRBV19 and TRBJ1-2; possible D gene TRBD1, 5 bases. V dropped 5 bases and J dropped 4 bases, with 14 bases sitting between them. There are 14 residues in the CDR3. The germline V gene has CDR1 LNHDA and CDR2 SQIVND (reference sequence). CDR3 bases: TGTGCCAGTAGTCTCAGGGAGGTGCTCTATGGCTACACCTTC. As protein: CASSLREVLYGYTF.

The chain has TRBV9 and TRBJ2-7; 9 bases map to TRBD1. J was trimmed by 2 bases and V by 1 base; bases with no gene match: 16. Germline V gene sequence: CDR1 SGDLS, CDR2 YYNGEE. The CDR3 consists of 19 residues. CDR3 in DNA: TGTGCCAGCAGCGTATCCTCGTCATCCCCGGGACAGGGCCCCTACGAGCAGTACTTC. It is translated as CASSVSSSSPGQGPYEQYF.

V and J are TRBV30 and TRBJ1-6; D is unresolved. The V end was cut by 0 bases, the J end by 14 bases, with 11 bases between. CDR1 GTSNPN and CDR2 SVGIG come from the germline V gene (reference sequence). The CDR3 contains 12 residues. CDR3 region: CAWSVPLSALHF. The CDR3 DNA follows: TGTGCCTGGAGTGTACCTTTATCAGCCCTCCACTTT.